Listed below are T cell receptor beta chains from one sample, sequenced in a study of blood T cell repertoires in COVID-19. Some clones are missing from TCRdb's copy, which holds only in-frame ones; the method was immunoSEQ multiplex PCR. Among about 39,000 clones, approximately 86% were seen once, and the ten largest hold 4.5% to 6.5%. The source material was peripheral blood. The receptors were sampled from a man aged 40-50 years with active COVID-19. The CDR3 runs from the conserved cysteine through the conserved F or W. Fields, in order: V gene, D gene, J gene, clone size, CDR3 DNA, CDR3 protein. D genes are given only for firm matches. The size field is filled for only some rows; it gives once, few, many or a size class.

v_gene: TRBV5-4; d_gene: -; j_gene: TRBJ1-3; abundance: -; CDR3nt: TGTGCCAGCAGTAGCACTGGAAACACCATATATTTT; CDR3aa: CASSSTGNTIYF
v_gene: TRBV10-1; d_gene: TRBD1; j_gene: TRBJ2-7; abundance: -; CDR3nt: TGCGCCAGCAGTGACCATAGGACAGGGACCGAGCAGTACTTC; CDR3aa: CASSDHRTGTEQYF
v_gene: TRBV27; d_gene: -; j_gene: TRBJ1-3; abundance: once; CDR3nt: TGTGCCAGCAGTTACAGCTCTGGAAACACCATATATTTT; CDR3aa: CASSYSSGNTIYF
v_gene: TRBV29-1; d_gene: TRBD1; j_gene: TRBJ1-1; abundance: -; CDR3nt: TGCAGCGTTGGCTCACAGGGGGCGGGTACTGAAGCTTTCTTT; CDR3aa: CSVGSQGAGTEAFF
v_gene: TRBV9; d_gene: TRBD1; j_gene: TRBJ2-5; abundance: -; CDR3nt: TGTGCCAGCAGTCCGGGACAGGGGCGAGAGACCCAGTACTTC; CDR3aa: CASSPGQGRETQYF
v_gene: TRBV27; d_gene: -; j_gene: TRBJ1-6; abundance: -; CDR3nt: TGTGCGAGCGCGAACAGCAGATTTAATTCACCCCTCCACTTT; CDR3aa: CASANSRFNSPLHF
v_gene: TRBV5-1; d_gene: -; j_gene: TRBJ2-4; abundance: -; CDR3nt: TGCGCCAGCAGCTGGGGGCGAAACATTCAGTACTTC; CDR3aa: CASSWGRNIQYF
v_gene: TRBV2; d_gene: -; j_gene: TRBJ1-1; abundance: -; CDR3nt: TGTGCCAGCAGTGAAGAGGGGCAGTCAGGCGAAGCTTTCTTT; CDR3aa: CASSEEGQSGEAFF
v_gene: TRBV7-3; d_gene: TRBD2; j_gene: TRBJ2-2; abundance: -; CDR3nt: TGTGCCAGCAGCCCCAATAGCGGGAGGGCCGCCGGGGAGCTGTTTTTT; CDR3aa: CASSPNSGRAAGELFF
v_gene: TRBV5-4; d_gene: -; j_gene: TRBJ1-1; abundance: -; CDR3nt: TGTGCCAGCTCGGGGGATTTAAACACTGAAGCTTTCTTT; CDR3aa: CASSGDLNTEAFF
v_gene: TRBV6-1; d_gene: -; j_gene: TRBJ1-2; abundance: -; CDR3nt: TGTGCCAGCAGTGCCCGCACAGTCTGGACAGCTAACTATGGCTACACCTTC; CDR3aa: CASSARTVWTANYGYTF
v_gene: TRBV10-2; d_gene: TRBD2; j_gene: TRBJ2-1; abundance: -; CDR3nt: TGCGCCAGCAGTGAGATAGCTAGCGGGAGACGGGGCAATGAGCAGTTCTTC; CDR3aa: CASSEIASGRRGNEQFF
v_gene: TRBV5-5; d_gene: -; j_gene: TRBJ2-1; abundance: -; CDR3nt: TGTGCCAGCAGTCCGGGACTCATACGCGATGAGCAGTTCTTC; CDR3aa: CASSPGLIRDEQFF
v_gene: TRBV28; d_gene: TRBD2; j_gene: TRBJ2-1; abundance: -; CDR3nt: TGTGCCAGCAGTTTGGGACTAGCCTACAATGAGCAGTTCTTC; CDR3aa: CASSLGLAYNEQFF
v_gene: TRBV27; d_gene: TRBD2; j_gene: TRBJ2-3; abundance: -; CDR3nt: TGTGCCGCCATCCCTGTAAGCGGGGCTAGCACAGATACGCAGTATTTT; CDR3aa: CAAIPVSGASTDTQYF
v_gene: TRBV11-3; d_gene: TRBD1; j_gene: TRBJ2-5; abundance: -; CDR3nt: TGTGCCAGCAGCTCGGGGACAGGGTGGGGGCAAGAGACCCAGTACTTC; CDR3aa: CASSSGTGWGQETQYF
v_gene: TRBV7-7; d_gene: TRBD1; j_gene: TRBJ2-7; abundance: -; CDR3nt: TGTGCCAGCAGCTTTTTGGGACAGAACTACTACGAGCAGTACTTC; CDR3aa: CASSFLGQNYYEQYF
v_gene: TRBV11-2; d_gene: -; j_gene: TRBJ1-3; abundance: -; CDR3nt: TGTGCCAGCAGCTTTGGTGGGGCAGGACTAACCTCTGGAAACACCATATATTTT; CDR3aa: CASSFGGAGLTSGNTIYF
v_gene: TRBV24-1; d_gene: -; j_gene: TRBJ1-5; abundance: -; CDR3nt: TGTGCCACCAGTGATGAGACAGGGCCCCAGCATTTT; CDR3aa: CATSDETGPQHF
v_gene: TRBV5-1; d_gene: TRBD2; j_gene: TRBJ2-3; abundance: few; CDR3nt: TGCGCCAGCAGCTCAGGACTAGCGGGCCTCCACACAGATACGCAGTATTTT; CDR3aa: CASSSGLAGLHTDTQYF
v_gene: TRBV7-9; d_gene: -; j_gene: TRBJ2-7; abundance: -; CDR3nt: TGTGCCAGCAGCCTGACAGGGAGGAGAGGCCACGAGCAGTACTTC; CDR3aa: CASSLTGRRGHEQYF
v_gene: TRBV7-9; d_gene: -; j_gene: TRBJ1-3; abundance: -; CDR3nt: TGTGCCAGCAGCCCGTCTGGAAACACCATATATTTT; CDR3aa: CASSPSGNTIYF
v_gene: TRBV15; d_gene: -; j_gene: TRBJ2-1; abundance: once; CDR3nt: TGTGCCACCAGCAGAGAATTTTTGGGGGGCTACAATGAGCAGTTCTTC; CDR3aa: CATSREFLGGYNEQFF
v_gene: TRBV28; d_gene: TRBD2; j_gene: TRBJ2-7; abundance: -; CDR3nt: TGTGCCAGCAGTTCCCCCGATATAGGGCTAGCGGGAGCGCTCTACGAGCAGTACTTC; CDR3aa: CASSSPDIGLAGALYEQYF
v_gene: TRBV11-2; d_gene: -; j_gene: TRBJ2-2; abundance: -; CDR3nt: TGTGCCAGCTCGTGGGGAGCCACCGGGGAGCTGTTTTTT; CDR3aa: CASSWGATGELFF
v_gene: TRBV6-4; d_gene: -; j_gene: TRBJ2-3; abundance: -; CDR3nt: TGTGCCAGCAGTGAGAATAGCGGCTCTCCGACAGATACGCAGTATTTT; CDR3aa: CASSENSGSPTDTQYF